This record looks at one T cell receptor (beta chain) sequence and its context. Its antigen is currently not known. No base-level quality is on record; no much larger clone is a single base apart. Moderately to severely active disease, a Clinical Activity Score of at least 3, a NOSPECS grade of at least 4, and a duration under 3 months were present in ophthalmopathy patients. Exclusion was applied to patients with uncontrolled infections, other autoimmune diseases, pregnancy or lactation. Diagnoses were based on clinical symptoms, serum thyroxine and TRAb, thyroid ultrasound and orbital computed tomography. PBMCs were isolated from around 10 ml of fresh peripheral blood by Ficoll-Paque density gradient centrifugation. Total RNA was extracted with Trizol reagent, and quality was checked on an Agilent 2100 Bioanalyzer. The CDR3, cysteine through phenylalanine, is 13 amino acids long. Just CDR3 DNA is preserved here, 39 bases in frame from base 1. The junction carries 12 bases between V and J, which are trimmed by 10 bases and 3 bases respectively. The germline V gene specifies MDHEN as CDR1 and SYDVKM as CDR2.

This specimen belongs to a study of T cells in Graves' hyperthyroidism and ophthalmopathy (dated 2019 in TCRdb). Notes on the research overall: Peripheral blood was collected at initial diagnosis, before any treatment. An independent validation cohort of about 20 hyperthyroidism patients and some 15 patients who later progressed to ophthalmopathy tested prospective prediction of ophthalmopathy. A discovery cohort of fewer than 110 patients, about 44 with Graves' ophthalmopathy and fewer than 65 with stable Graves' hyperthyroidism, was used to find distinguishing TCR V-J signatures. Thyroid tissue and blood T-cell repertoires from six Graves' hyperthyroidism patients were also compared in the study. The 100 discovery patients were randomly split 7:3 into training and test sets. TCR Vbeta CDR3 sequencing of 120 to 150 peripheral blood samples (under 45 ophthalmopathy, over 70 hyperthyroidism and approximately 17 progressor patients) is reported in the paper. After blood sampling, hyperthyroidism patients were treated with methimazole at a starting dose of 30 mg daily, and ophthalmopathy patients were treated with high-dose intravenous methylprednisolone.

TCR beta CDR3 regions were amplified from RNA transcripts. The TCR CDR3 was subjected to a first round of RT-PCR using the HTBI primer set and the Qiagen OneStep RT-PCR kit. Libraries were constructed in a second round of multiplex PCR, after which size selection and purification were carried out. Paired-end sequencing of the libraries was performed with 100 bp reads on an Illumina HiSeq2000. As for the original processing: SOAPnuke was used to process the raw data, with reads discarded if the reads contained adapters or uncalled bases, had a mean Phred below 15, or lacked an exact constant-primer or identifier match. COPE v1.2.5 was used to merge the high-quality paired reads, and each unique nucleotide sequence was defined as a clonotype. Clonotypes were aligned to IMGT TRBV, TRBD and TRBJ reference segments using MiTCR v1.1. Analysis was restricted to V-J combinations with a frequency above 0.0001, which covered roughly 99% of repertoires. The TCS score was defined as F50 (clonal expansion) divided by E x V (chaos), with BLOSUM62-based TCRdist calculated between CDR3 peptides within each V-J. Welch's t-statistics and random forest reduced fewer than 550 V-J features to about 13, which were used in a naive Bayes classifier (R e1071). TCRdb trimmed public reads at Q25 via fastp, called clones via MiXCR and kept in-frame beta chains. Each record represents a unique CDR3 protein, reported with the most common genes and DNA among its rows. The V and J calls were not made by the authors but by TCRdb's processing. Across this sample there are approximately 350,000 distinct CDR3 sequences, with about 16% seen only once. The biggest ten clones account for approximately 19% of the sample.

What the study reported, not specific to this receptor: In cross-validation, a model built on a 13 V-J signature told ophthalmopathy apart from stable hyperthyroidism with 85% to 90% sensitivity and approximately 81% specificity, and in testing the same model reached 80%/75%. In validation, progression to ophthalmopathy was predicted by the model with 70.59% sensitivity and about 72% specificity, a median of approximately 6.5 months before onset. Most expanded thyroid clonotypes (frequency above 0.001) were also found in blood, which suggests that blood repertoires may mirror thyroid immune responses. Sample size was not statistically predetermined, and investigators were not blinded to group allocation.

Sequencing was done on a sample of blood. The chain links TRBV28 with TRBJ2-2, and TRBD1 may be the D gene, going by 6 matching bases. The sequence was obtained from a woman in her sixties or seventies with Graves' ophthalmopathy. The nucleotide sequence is TGTGCCATCTCGGACAGAGACACCGGGGAGCTGTTTTTT. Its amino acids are CAISDRDTGELFF.